Listed below are T cell receptor beta chains from one sample, sequenced in a study of identifying expanded T cells in peripheral blood. Assay used: immunoSEQ multiplex PCR; TCRdb lists only in-frame clones, some missing. The table records around 85,000 clones, about 89% of them present only once. The specimen sequenced was blood. These receptors were obtained from a person between 18 and 75 years old in good health. Both conserved end residues are trimmed from each CDR3.

V	J	CDR3
TRBV21-1	TRBJ2-4	ASSYRDITKNIQY
TRBV5-5	TRBJ1-2	ASSVDLGVGYT
TRBV10-3	TRBJ1-2	AISEPRENYGYT
TRBV10-3	TRBJ1-1	AIRRGEDTEAF
TRBV9	TRBJ2-1	ASSHGLAGGYVLEQF
TRBV28	TRBJ1-5	ATQTGGYQPQH
TRBV12-5	TRBJ1-3	ANPTGNTIY
TRBV6-5	TRBJ1-6	ASSYSGVFQNSPLH
TRBV6-6	TRBJ1-1	ASSYSWRVNTEAF
TRBV7-2	TRBJ1-2	ASSLAGYYGYT
TRBV9	TRBJ2-3	ASSVAWSTDTQY
TRBV19	TRBJ1-5	ASSIGLYSNQPQH
TRBV10-1	TRBJ2-2	ASTPSRDRATGELF
TRBV27	TRBJ2-1	ASSLGGGGEQF
TRBV18	TRBJ2-5	ASSQGPRETQY
TRBV6-7	TRBJ2-1	APGDNTHNEQF
TRBV2	TRBJ2-3	ATTLAGGPYTQY
TRBV2	TRBJ2-5	ASSWDGQGTQY
TRBV6-5	TRBJ1-2	ASSYRTGVGYT
TRBV4-2	TRBJ2-7	ASSLGGFSYEQY
TRBV11-3	TRBJ2-1	ASSLSRNNEQF
TRBV21-1	TRBJ2-3	ASSKAGKRARFYTQY
TRBV30	TRBJ1-6	AWGGGDSPLH
TRBV2	TRBJ2-3	ASDVRDTQADTQY
TRBV7-8	TRBJ2-1	ASSFTGTPSWVNEQF